This T cell receptor (beta chain) was retrieved from a study of shared clonotypes between healthy human individuals. Both subsets, CD45RA+ naive and CD45RA-negative memory, were split from the CD4+ cells. CDR3 size: 17 residues. The V and J ends lost 6 bases and 1 base, in that order; junction bases with no gene match: 9. Germline V gene data show CDR1 as SEHNR and CDR2 as FQNEAQ (reference sequence). Repertoires were generated with immunoSEQ multiplex PCR, while TCRdb's copy carries only in-frame clones and drops some. Of roughly 330,000 clones listed, 74% are singletons. The chain carries TRBV7-9 and TRBJ1-6, with 7 bases lining up with TRBD1. The sample consisted of memory CD4+ T cells sorted from blood. Subset meaning: CD45RA-negative fraction. This clonotype was obtained from a man aged 25-40 years in good health. CDR3 region: CASRKGQVESYNSPLHF. Here the CDR3 DNA reads TGTGCCAGCAGGAAAGGACAGGTGGAGTCCTATAATTCACCCCTCCACTTT.